This TCR beta chain was sequenced during a study of T cell responses to AZD1222 COVID-19 vaccine. General study points: Spike-wide vaccine-associated CD4 TCRs dominated at 160-218 and 743-854. Baseline serology detected seropositivity in only a handful of AZD1222 recipients.

Of note for this clone: What it binds is unknown.

Clones were sequenced by immunoSEQ multiplex PCR, and TCRdb holds only the in-frame ones, with some missing. Of about 170,000 clones in the sample, 85% to 90% were seen once. The specimen was peripheral blood, collected on day 0 of AZD1222 vaccination. The source is an adult in good health.

CDR3 region: CASSLSSSGGETQYF. The DNA for the CDR3 is TGTGCCAGCAGCTTATCCTCTAGCGGGGGCGAGACCCAGTACTTC. This chain uses TRBV7-9 with TRBJ2-5; 10 bases line up with TRBD2. This CDR3 is built from 15 residues. Germline V gives CDR1 SEHNR, CDR2 FQNEAQ (reference sequence). V shed 2 bases and J 5 bases; nucleotides not matched to a gene: 5.